This T cell receptor beta chain was sequenced during a study of T cell responses to AZD1222 COVID-19 vaccine. General study points: Regions 160-218 and 743-854 dominated among vaccine-associated CD4 TCRs spanning spike. Unmutated variant regions are reportedly targeted by nearly half of spike-specific TCRs. Repertoire sampling was restricted to post-peak T cell response timepoints.

Trimming stripped 8 bases from V and 7 bases from J, with 14 bases between. Per germline, CDR1 MNHEY and CDR2 SVGAGI. The CDR3 totals 12 residues. The protocol was immunoSEQ multiplex PCR, while the TCRdb copy is restricted to in-frame clones and leaves out a portion. This table has around 78,000 clones, approximately 91% appearing once. On this clone itself: Its cognate antigen is unknown.

This material consisted of peripheral blood, taken on day 0 of MenACWY control vaccination. The sequence derives from an adult in good health. This chain links TRBV6-5 with TRBJ1-2; D ambiguous. The CDR3 here is CASSSLSSGYTF. The CDR3 DNA follows: TGTGCCAGCTCGTCACTTAGCTCTGGCTACACCTTC.